The 21 T cell receptor beta chains given below trace back to one sample, sequenced in a study of CD8+ T cells in alopecia areata. Following extraction, RNA underwent reverse transcription to cDNA, which served as the sequencing template. Only in-frame clones appear in the TCRdb table, and some are missing; sequencing was by immunoSEQ multiplex PCR. The sample carries tens of thousands of clones, 65% to 80% recorded once. The sequenced material came from NKG2D-low CD8+ T cells sorted from blood. Receptor source: a human donor with alopecia areata.

The V gene is TRBV7-9, the J gene TRBJ2-7, with TRBD1 matching over 7 bases. The V gene's germline CDR1 is SEHNR and CDR2 FQNEAQ (reference sequence). The V segment lost 5 bases and the J segment 2 bases; nucleotides outside the gene matches: 6. This CDR3 spans 14 amino acids. CDR3 loop: CASSRHDRAYEQYF. CDR3 nucleotides: TGTGCCAGCAGCCGACACGACAGGGCCTACGAGCAGTACTTC. The full variable domain, rest sourced from reference TRBV7-9 and TRBJ2-7, is DTGVSQNPRHKITKRGQNVTFRCDPISEHNRLYWYRQTLGQGPEFLTYFQNEAQLEKSRLLSDRFSAERPKGSFSTLEIQRTEQGDSAMYLCASSRHDRAYEQYFGPGTRLTVT.

V is TRBV5-4 and J is TRBJ2-1; possibly TRBD1 for D (6 bases). Germline V gene sequence: CDR1 SGHNT, CDR2 YYREEE (reference sequence). The V end was cut by 3 bases, the J end by 6 bases, with 13 bases between. The CDR3 is made up of 14 amino acids. The CDR3 DNA sequence: TGTGCCAGCAGCTCGCAGCAGGGGTTCAATGAGCAGTTCTTC. Translated, it gives CASSSQQGFNEQFF.

CDR3 bases: TGCGCCAGCAGCGCCGAAGGACTGACGTATGGCTACACCTTC. Protein sequence: CASSAEGLTYGYTF. The J gene is TRBJ1-2, the V gene TRBV5-1; no clear D. Trimming took off 4 bases at V and 5 bases at J, with 15 bases between the two ends. Looked up from germline, CDR1 is SGHRS and CDR2 is YFSETQ. The CDR3 is made up of 14 amino acids.

The chain has TRBV7-2 and TRBJ2-7; 9 positions agree with TRBD1. The CDR3 totals 13 residues. Germline CDR1 SGHTA, CDR2 FQGNSA. V shed 6 bases and J 3 bases; nucleotides not matched to a gene: 3. The CDR3 region is CASRGQGVYEQYF. CDR3 nucleotide sequence: TGTGCCAGCAGGGGACAGGGCGTCTACGAGCAGTACTTC.

The chain couples TRBV6-6 to TRBJ2-5; D perhaps matches TRBD2 (5 bases). V lost 5 bases and J lost 0, with 13 bases in between. CDR1 and CDR2 (germline): MNHNY, SVGAGI (reference sequence). The CDR3 length is 15 residues. DNA of the CDR3: TGTGCCAGCAGTCAACCACCGGACTACCAAGAGACCCAGTACTTC. Protein: CASSQPPDYQETQYF.

The chain carries TRBV6-6 and TRBJ2-7; 7 bases agree with TRBD2. This CDR3 region has 13 residues. V lost 10 bases, J lost 2 bases, and 8 bases stayed unmatched. Germline V gene data show CDR1 as MNHNY and CDR2 as SVGAGI (reference sequence). The CDR3 region is CATTLAETYEQYF. For the CDR3, the DNA is TGTGCCACTACCCTAGCGGAGACCTACGAGCAGTACTTC.

This chain connects TRBV4-1 to TRBJ2-2; either TRBD1 or TRBD2 may fit D (5 bases each). The V gene lost 1 base and the J gene lost 1 base, with 13 bases spanning the gap. The germline V gene encodes CDR1 MGHRA and CDR2 YSYEKL. This CDR3 has 17 residues. In nucleotides, the CDR3 is TGCGCCAGCAGCCAAGTGGTCGGGACCCGGAACACCGGGGAGCTGTTTTTT. Protein product: CASSQVVGTRNTGELFF.

The chain uses TRBV6-1 and TRBJ2-2, with D perhaps matching TRBD1 (6 bases). This CDR3 has 15 residues. From germline, CDR1 is MNHNS and CDR2 SASEGT. Trimming removed 4 bases from V and 1 base from J, with 10 bases in between. CDR3: CASSVETGNTGELFF. The DNA for the CDR3 is TGTGCCAGCAGTGTGGAGACAGGGAACACCGGGGAGCTGTTTTTT.

The V call is TRBV28, the J call TRBJ2-7, with D unclear. V was pared by 4 bases and J by 2 bases, with 9 bases between. CDR3 length: 13 residues. Germline-derived CDR1 and CDR2 are MDHEN and SYDVKM. The CDR3 DNA follows: TGTGCCAGCAGTTACCCTCCCACCTACGAGCAGTACTTC. This gives the protein CASSYPPTYEQYF.

Comment on this clone: The junction and the germline gene differ at one end; a read error may be behind it. The chain joins TRBV27 to TRBJ1-1; D remains ambiguous. In germline, CDR1 is MNHEY, CDR2 SMNVEV (reference sequence). The CDR3 is made up of 13 amino acids. The CDR3 DNA sequence: TGTGCCAGCAGTCTATCAGTCGACACTGAAGCTTTCTTT. Translated: CASSLSVDTEAFF.

The gene calls are TRBV13 and TRBJ2-3; the D is unclear. Looked up from germline, CDR1 is PRHDT and CDR2 is FYEKMQ (reference sequence). Between the trimmed V and J ends, which lost 6 bases and 1 base, there was a span of 8 bases. This CDR3 has 13 residues. The CDR3 region has the DNA TGTGCCAGCAGGTTGATGGGCACAGATACGCAGTATTTT. It is translated as CASRLMGTDTQYF.

The rearrangement joins TRBV29-1 to TRBJ2-7; D is uncertain. V gave up 8 bases and J gave up 2 bases, with 16 bases separating them. Germline-derived CDR1 and CDR2 are SQVTM and ANQGSEA. This CDR3 is built from 13 residues. The DNA of the CDR3 is TGCAGCCTCATGTTGCCCGGAACCTACGAGCAGTACTTC. Its translation is CSLMLPGTYEQYF.

The V call is TRBV28, the J call TRBJ2-7; 8 bases are a match to TRBD1. V gave up 4 bases and J gave up 4 bases; unmatched junction bases: 6. The CDR3 sequence is 14 residues long. Per the germline V gene, CDR1 is MDHEN and CDR2 is SYDVKM. CDR3 coding DNA: TGTGCCAGCAGTTCCAGGGGGCTGGGGTACGAGCAGTACTTC. It specifies CASSSRGLGYEQYF.

This clone was observed a handful of times. This chain uses TRBV19 with TRBJ2-3, with 9 nucleotides matching TRBD1. V shed 3 bases and J 4 bases; nucleotides not matched to a gene: 8. Germline values: CDR1 LNHDA, CDR2 SQIVND (reference sequence). CDR3 length: 16 residues. CDR3 sequence: CASSIPPGQGADTQYF. CDR3 bases: TGTGCCAGTAGTATCCCTCCGGGACAGGGAGCAGATACGCAGTATTTT.

The V gene is TRBV4-3, the J gene TRBJ1-2; no clear D. V was shortened by 1 base and J by 4 bases, with 16 bases between the two germline ends. The CDR3 consists of 16 residues. The V gene's germline CDR1 is LGHNA and CDR2 YSLEER. The CDR3, as DNA: TGCGCCAGCAGCCAAGCGCTCCTCTTGGGTGCCTATGGCTACACCTTC. This translates into CASSQALLLGAYGYTF.

CDR3 bases: TGTGCCATCTGGGGGGGGACCAGAACAGATACGCAGTATTTT. It translates to CAIWGGTRTDTQYF. The genes are TRBV10-3 and TRBJ2-3, with 7 bases identical to TRBD2. Germline loops: CDR1 ENHRY, CDR2 SYGVKD. With V trimmed by 8 bases and J by 3 bases, 8 bases remained unmatched. The CDR3 runs to 14 residues.

The chain combines TRBV29-1 with TRBJ2-7; the D gene is possibly TRBD1 (6 bases). The CDR3 consists of 14 residues. V was trimmed by 4 bases and J by 0 bases, leaving 13 bases between them. Germline CDR1 is SQVTM and CDR2 is ANQGSEA. In DNA, the CDR3 is TGCAGCGTTGTCCCTGACAGGTTCTCCTACGAGCAGTACTTC. Translation: CSVVPDRFSYEQYF.

The V gene is TRBV2, the J gene TRBJ2-3; a possible D gene is TRBD2 (5 bases). CDR1 SNHLY and CDR2 FYNNEI come from the germline V gene. V was clipped by 3 bases and J by 2 bases, with 15 bases between them. There are 16 residues in the CDR3. The CDR3 spells CASSDPGLAPTDTQYF. In nucleotides, the CDR3 is TGTGCCAGCAGTGACCCTGGACTCGCCCCCACAGATACGCAGTATTTT.

This rearrangement joins TRBV27 to TRBJ2-1; D possibly matches TRBD1 or TRBD2 (5 bases each). Germline CDR1 is MNHEY and CDR2 is SMNVEV (reference sequence). V was clipped by 10 bases and J by 6 bases, with 19 bases between them. The CDR3 runs to 14 residues. CDR3 protein: CATRRGVGVNEQFF. The CDR3 DNA sequence: TGTGCCACACGAAGAGGGGTTGGTGTCAATGAGCAGTTCTTC.

This chain uses TRBV6-4 with TRBJ2-1; D gene ambiguous. V was trimmed by 0 bases and J by 10 bases, leaving 10 bases between them. The length of the CDR3 is 13 residues. Germline values: CDR1 MRHNA, CDR2 SNTAGT. CDR3 nucleotides: TGTGCCAGCAGTGACTCTCTATCTGGGGAGCAGTTCTTC. Translation gives CASSDSLSGEQFF.

The J gene is TRBJ2-2, the V gene TRBV30; no firm D call. V lost 5 bases to trimming and J lost 6 bases, with 19 bases between them. Germline CDR1 and CDR2: GTSNPN and SVGIG (reference sequence). This CDR3 spans 15 amino acids. This chain's CDR3 is CAWGLINFAAGELFF. The CDR3 DNA sequence: TGTGCCTGGGGTTTGATTAATTTCGCGGCCGGGGAGCTGTTTTTT.